This TCR beta chain was identified in a study of T cell responses to AZD1222 COVID-19 vaccine. Here immunoSEQ multiplex PCR was the method, and the copy in TCRdb shows in-frame clones only, minus some. This sample has about 140,000 clones; about 90% occur once, and the top ten carry roughly 7.1%. The CDR3 consists of 13 residues. Germline CDR1 and CDR2: GTSNPN and SVGIG (reference sequence). V lost 5 bases and J lost 5, with 15 bases in between. About this clone itself: No antigen is known for it.

Study observations and caveats: Repertoires were sampled only after the peak T cell response.

Sequenced here: peripheral blood, sampled 28 days after the second dose of the MenACWY control vaccine. The sequence came from an adult who received the MenACWY meningococcal vaccine as a control. The chain is built from TRBV30 and TRBJ1-1; D gene uncertain. The CDR3 sequence: CAWGGPRGTEAFF. CDR3 DNA: TGTGCCTGGGGAGGGCCCAGAGGGACTGAAGCTTTCTTT.